What follows are 19 T cell receptor beta chains derived from one specimen sequenced in a study of response to subunit inactivated influenza vaccine. TCRdb passed the RT-PCR reads through MiXCR, listing each CDR3 protein once. The table shows under 750,000 distinct CDR3 sequences, with around 11% occurring only once. The sequences come from PBMCs from blood, collected on the day of vaccination. The receptors were gathered from a man over 45 who received an inactivated influenza vaccine.

This clonotype came up a few times. V gene TRBV11-2 combines with J gene TRBJ2-3, with D perhaps TRBD1 (6 bases). Germline CDR1 SGHAT, CDR2 FQNNGV. This CDR3 is 14 amino acids long. V was pared by 8 bases and J by 2 bases, with 14 bases between. In nucleotides, the CDR3 is TGTGCCAGCGGTGAGGGGGTAAACACAGATACGCAGTATTTT. Translated, it gives CASGEGVNTDTQYF.

This rearrangement joins TRBV14 to TRBJ1-2, with no clear D. V lost 2 bases and J 8 bases, leaving 15 bases between the germline ends. Germline V gene sequence: CDR1 SGHDN, CDR2 FVKESK. The CDR3 runs to 14 residues. CDR3 nucleotides: TGTGCCAGCAGCCAATACGCACGGGCGAGGGGCTACACCTTC. Amino acid sequence: CASSQYARARGYTF.

This clonotype was observed many times. The chain combines TRBV7-9 with TRBJ2-3, with D possibly being TRBD1 (6 bases). V lost 5 bases and J lost 6, with 9 bases in between. The V gene's germline CDR1 is SEHNR and CDR2 FQNEAQ (reference sequence). The CDR3 runs to 12 residues. Written as DNA, the CDR3 is TGTGCCAGCAGCGGTACAGGGGATACGCAGTATTTT. Amino acid sequence: CASSGTGDTQYF.

J is TRBJ2-1 and V is TRBV19; 8 nucleotides match TRBD1. The CDR3 consists of 16 residues. V lost 9 bases, J lost 5 bases, and 15 bases stayed unmatched. Germline CDR1 LNHDA, CDR2 SQIVND (reference sequence). The CDR3 DNA sequence: TGTGCCAGCACCGGAGCCATCCTGACAGGGGACAATGAGCAGTTCTTC. Amino acid sequence: CASTGAILTGDNEQFF.

A few counts support this clonotype. The genes are TRBV4-3 and TRBJ2-2, with D unresolved. This CDR3 is 12 amino acids long. Germline CDR1 and CDR2: LGHNA and YSLEER. With 0 bases removed from V and 8 bases from J, the gap between germline ends came to 4 bases. The CDR3 sequence: CASSQDWGELFF. The CDR3 coding sequence is TGCGCCAGCAGCCAAGATTGGGGGGAGCTGTTTTTT.

This clonotype was seen a handful of times. The chain carries TRBV29-1 and TRBJ1-2; tentatively, D is TRBD1 (5 bases). With 5 bases removed from V and 3 bases from J, the gap between germline ends came to 13 bases. CDR1 SQVTM and CDR2 ANQGSEA come from the germline V gene. The CDR3 length is 13 residues. The CDR3 DNA sequence: TGCAGCGTTTCCCGGACGGGGGACTATGGCTACACCTTC. Residues: CSVSRTGDYGYTF.

This clonotype was seen more than once but under ten times. V usage is TRBV3-1 and J usage is TRBJ2-6, with TRBD1 as a possible D gene (7 bases). The V gene's germline CDR1 is LGHDT and CDR2 YNNKEL (reference sequence). This CDR3 is 14 amino acids long. Trimming pared 2 bases from V and 16 bases from J, leaving 18 bases between. The CDR3 bases are TGTGCCAGCAGCCAACTAGGGACAGCGGGCCCTCTGACTTTC. Its translation is CASSQLGTAGPLTF. Together with reference TRBV3-1 and TRBJ2-6, the CDR3 gives the full variable domain: DTAVSQTPKYLVTQMGNDKSIKCEQNLGHDTMYWYKQDSKKFLKIMFSYNNKELIINETVPNRFSPKSPDKAHLNLHINSLELGDSAVYFCASSQLGTAGPLTFGAGSRLTVL.

This clonotype turned up a few times. The chain couples TRBV10-3 to TRBJ2-1; maybe TRBD2 (7 bases). Trimming left V 4 bases short and J 5 bases short, with 15 bases between. Germline V gene lookup returns CDR1 ENHRY and CDR2 SYGVKD. CDR3 length equals 15 residues. The CDR3 is CAISALGGLDNEQFF. CDR3 nucleotides: TGTGCCATCAGTGCCCTCGGGGGGCTGGACAATGAGCAGTTCTTC.

This clonotype showed up just a few times. The chain employs TRBV12-3 or TRBV12-4 and TRBJ2-7; a possible D gene is TRBD2 (5 bases). The CDR3 runs 12 residues. Trimming stripped 6 bases from V and 6 bases from J, with 12 bases between. CDR3 sequence (DNA): TGTGCCAGCAGCATCGGCCGGGGCGAGCAGTACTTC. Translated: CASSIGRGEQYF.

This chain links TRBV12-3 or TRBV12-4 with TRBJ2-5; 8 bases are shared with TRBD1. The CDR3 loop spans 13 amino acids. Losses at the gene ends were 5 bases for V and 4 bases for J; bases not matched to a gene: 3. CDR3 amino acids: CASSEQGGETQYF. Here the CDR3 DNA reads TGTGCCAGCAGTGAACAGGGGGGAGAGACCCAGTACTTC.

This chain links TRBV12-3 or TRBV12-4 with TRBJ1-4, with a tentative D call TRBD1 (5 bases). V was trimmed by 6 bases and J by 4 bases, leaving 21 bases between them. The CDR3 consists of 17 residues. The chain's CDR3 is CASRPRITGTVNEKLFF. CDR3 in DNA: TGTGCCAGCAGACCAAGGATCACCGGGACGGTTAATGAAAAACTGTTTTTT.

Notes on this clonotype: The junction shows a germline mismatch at one end, possibly a read error. The rearrangement links TRBV28 to TRBJ2-3; no definite D call. CDR3 size: 14 residues. In germline, CDR1 is MDHEN, CDR2 SYDVKM. CDR3 nucleotides: TGTGCCAGCCAGCCCCCGAGTTTCTCAGATGCGCAGTATTTT. Translating it yields CASQPPSFSDAQYF.

This clonotype was seen only a few times. This sequence joins TRBV3-1 and TRBJ2-1; 8 bases fit TRBD2. The J segment lost 12 bases and the V segment lost 4 bases, leaving 5 bases of the junction unmatched. Per the germline V gene, CDR1 is LGHDT and CDR2 is YNNKEL (reference sequence). The CDR3 extends over 12 amino acids. For the CDR3, the DNA is TGTGCCAGCAGCCCGCCCGGGAGGGCGCAGTTCTTC. As protein: CASSPPGRAQFF.

This clonotype was detected many times. The chain has TRBV3-1 and TRBJ2-1, with 7 bases that match TRBD2. The V gene's germline CDR1 is LGHDT and CDR2 YNNKEL (reference sequence). CDR3 size: 14 residues. V gave up 1 base and J gave up 9 bases; unmatched junction bases: 6. The CDR3 bases are TGTGCCAGCAGCCAAGCCGGACTAGTTAGTGAGCAGTTCTTC. It is translated as CASSQAGLVSEQFF.

A single count supports this clonotype. The gene calls are TRBV24-1 and TRBJ2-3; possibly TRBD1 for D (5 bases). CDR3 length: 15 residues. Germline-derived CDR1 and CDR2 are KGHDR and SFDVKD. The ends were cut back, 3 bases at V and 4 bases at J, with 13 bases in the middle. The CDR3 loop reads CATSDRIIGADTQYF. Written as DNA, the CDR3 is TGTGCCACCAGTGATCGAATAATAGGGGCAGATACGCAGTATTTT.

This sequence joins TRBV12-3 or TRBV12-4 and TRBJ2-2; 7 bases agree with TRBD1. After removal of 8 bases from V and 0 bases from J, the junction contained 6 bases not matched to a gene. The CDR3 contains 15 residues. This CDR3 reads CASLRDSANTGELFF. Written as DNA, the CDR3 is TGTGCCAGCCTCCGGGACAGCGCGAACACCGGGGAGCTGTTTTTT.

This clonotype has only a few counts. The chain is built from TRBV5-1 and TRBJ2-5, with 7 bases matching TRBD1. Unmatched junction bases numbered 7, after V lost 4 bases and J lost 4 bases. The CDR3 spans 14 residues. In germline, CDR1 is SGHRS, CDR2 YFSETQ. Here the CDR3 reads CASSPSTGSETQYF. The DNA for the CDR3 is TGCGCCAGCAGCCCTTCGACAGGGTCAGAGACCCAGTACTTC. Filled out from reference TRBV5-1 and TRBJ2-5, the complete variable domain reads KAGVTQTPRYLIKTRGQQVTLSCSPISGHRSVSWYQQTPGQGLQFLFEYFSETQRNKGNFPGRFSGRQFSNSRSEMNVSTLELGDSALYLCASSPSTGSETQYFGPGTRLLVL.

J is TRBJ2-2 and V is TRBV5-1; 8 bases agree with TRBD2. The CDR3 extends over 14 amino acids. In germline, CDR1 is SGHRS, CDR2 YFSETQ. Trimming cost V 2 bases and J 7 bases; bases outside gene matches: 4. CDR3 sequence: CASSFLLADGELFF. CDR3 DNA: TGCGCCAGCAGCTTTTTACTAGCGGACGGGGAGCTGTTTTTT.

This clonotype occurred a few times. The chain carries TRBV9 and TRBJ2-7; D could derive from TRBD1 or TRBD2 (6 bases each). The CDR3 runs 13 residues. V lost 4 bases and J lost 6, with 14 bases in between. Germline V gives CDR1 SGDLS, CDR2 YYNGEE. The DNA of the CDR3 is TGTGCCAGCAGCCGAAGCGGAGGGGGCGAGCAGTACTTC. Translated: CASSRSGGGEQYF.